The TCR beta chain described here comes from a study of cytomegalovirus exposure and HLA in healthy donors (dated by TCRdb to 2015 to 2018). Turning to the overall study: According to an earlier analysis of 587 of the donors, 150 million to 200 million T cells yielded roughly 100 million unique TCR beta sequences and less than 300 Gb of sequence data. Of the roughly 430 genotyped donors, 65% to 90% fell in the genetic ancestry cluster associated with self-reported Caucasian donors. Class I and class II HLA loci were covered by the typing at four-digit resolution. The study profiled the T cell repertoires of about 640 subjects by immunosequencing and related them to cytomegalovirus serostatus. The study aimed to test whether cataloging public T cell receptors could reveal signatures of past pathogen exposure. A separate validation cohort of roughly 110 different subjects was used in addition to the roughly 670-subject first cohort. Every discovery cohort repertoire had been produced on one sequencing platform. Four to six DR-DQ haplotypes were handled as single units for association and clustering because linkage in the cohort was strong. A later analysis re-analyzed previously published TCR beta repertoires from 650 to 800 donors and added high-resolution HLA genotyping to study TCR occurrence patterns. The later analysis used no new phenotypic data to find candidate immune exposures, relying instead on TCR beta sequences and their occurrence across donors. High-throughput TCR immunosequencing, statistical association of individual TCRs with disease status, and machine learning were combined to predict cytomegalovirus infection status. Genome-wide SNP genotypes for about 55% of the 666 donors were used in a later genetic analysis, which treated that subset as a discovery cohort. An earlier analysis of around 580 of the donors used high-throughput TCR beta sequencing to judge whether each TCR beta V gene segment behaved as functional or pseudogenic. Across some 400 genotyped donors of the cohort, an average of approximately 200,000 unique TCR beta nucleotide sequences per donor were sequenced, and about a sixth of those sequences were non-productive. An early release that covered about 600 HLA-typed donors contained approximately 300 gigabases of sequencing data and about 84 million unique TCR sequences. Donor age, sex, ethnicity and CMV serostatus were compiled together with the repertoire data. The number of typed donors differed by locus: roughly 620-640 for A, B, C, DRB1 and DQB1; approximately 540 for DQA1; 606 for DPA1; and 400 to 480 for DPB1. Summary of the overall study and its limitations: A further reported finding was that TCR beta sequences accurately predicted the HLA-A and HLA-B alleles for most subjects in the first cohort. Because HLA typing was unavailable for some donors at each locus, only the typed subset was used in association tests. Most CMV-associated TCR beta chains appeared to be HLA-restricted in a later analysis, and the HLA associations seemed to be driven largely by CMV exposure. The study listed 150 to 200 TCR beta chains as associated with cytomegalovirus. The authors suggested that the approach could potentially be extended to other disease states and immunological phenotypes. Compared with equally common non-associated chains, HLA-associated TCR beta chains in a later analysis were more clonally expanded and had lower generation probabilities. In a later genetic analysis, a missense DCLRE1C variant was associated with V-gene and J-gene trimming of TCR beta chains, and the association was replicated in an independent cohort. This cohort had only TCR beta chains sequenced, and the lack of alpha or paired-chain data limited which features could be detected. Some IMGT-functional V segments, including TRBV6-2 and TRBV6-3, could not be told apart with the 87-base-pair reads, so those segments were excluded. Linkage disequilibrium might explain the correlated functional status among segregating V segments, but an unknown experimental factor could not be ruled out. Compared with the roughly 720-donor mean, donors in an Asian-associated ancestry cluster had fewer N-insertions in productive TCRs, according to a later genetic analysis. The sequencing pipeline was judged likely to have produced a cluster of highly shared sequence variants as a technical artifact. In an earlier analysis of roughly 500 of the donors, most TCR beta V segments appeared in productive rearrangements about 90% or about 30% of the time, broadly matching IMGT annotations. About 15 rarely observed V segments, including chromosome 9 orphons, were excluded from the earlier analysis of about 500 of the donors because counts were too low. Cytomegalovirus status was reported to be diagnosed by the classifier with high specificity and sensitivity in both the original and validation cohorts. The only immune exposure information available for the cohort was CMV serostatus. Roughly uniform sequencing depth across donors was assumed in presence/absence analyses, although this assumption may not hold. A few of the identified cytomegalovirus-associated TCR beta chains were confirmed in vitro to be specific for cytomegalovirus antigens. In a later analysis, over 15,000 TCR beta sequences were associated with specific HLA alleles at a false discovery rate of 0.05. In a later analysis, the rate of TCR association differed among HLA loci, with DRB1 alleles having the most associated TCRs and HLA-C alleles having the fewest. A later analysis reported that several top co-occurrence clusters appeared linked to parvovirus B19, influenza, CMV and Epstein-Barr virus. Assigning TCR associations to individual alleles was difficult when HLA alleles, especially DR and DQ, strongly co-occurred. Across donors, most TCR sequences were observed very rarely, whereas some public TCRs were present in many individuals.

On this clone: It lacks a known antigen. Qualities for individual bases were not recorded, and no much larger clone is one base off.

The library was generated by the immunoSEQ multiplex PCR assay. For the multiplex PCR, a mixture combining 60 forward primers for TCR Vbeta segments and 13 reverse primers for TCR Jbeta segments was used. The CDR3 region of rearranged TCR beta genes was amplified from genomic DNA by a multiplex PCR assay. Amplified TCR beta libraries were sequenced as 87-base-pair reads on the Illumina HiSeq System. On the study's bioinformatics: Across the 640 or so repertoires, a later analysis counted some 80 million unique TCR beta chains, some 11 million of which were shared by at least two donors. Raw reads were error-corrected and collapsed into unique sequences with a nearest-neighbor algorithm that merged closely related sequences to remove PCR and sequencing errors. CDR3 sequences were aligned to IMGT reference sequences to assign V, D and J gene segments. For a sequence to be retained, a match of at least six nucleotides was required to both a V gene segment and a J gene segment. A rearrangement counted as productive if the CDR3 had no stop codons and remained in frame with V and J, and every other rearrangement counted as non-productive. CDR3 was defined according to IMGT convention as the region running from the second conserved V-encoded cysteine to the conserved J-encoded phenylalanine. The earlier analysis of roughly 590 of the donors excluded sequences that lacked an unambiguous match to a single V gene segment. An earlier analysis of under 750 of the donors called V segments functional above 56.7% productive rearrangements and segregating when the between-donor standard deviation exceeded 5%. To diagnose cytomegalovirus status from the catalog of TCR beta chain sequences, a statistical classification framework was built. A later analysis assigned V and J genes by comparing TCR nucleotide sequences with IMGT/GENE-DB human TR gene sequences. Using the TCRdist pipeline, a later analysis assigned CDR3 sequences along with most-parsimonious VDJ recombination scenarios. In a later analysis, every TCR beta chain was defined by the combination of its CDR3 amino acid sequence and its V-gene family, and reads without a unique V-gene family were dropped. A later analysis removed 592 highly shared, low-generation-probability nucleotide sequences to deal with suspected cross-contamination and a sequencing artifact. A later analysis calculated a clonal expansion index for each public chain from normalized within-repertoire ranks of inferred template counts. In a later analysis, generation probabilities were computed using a VDJ recombination model fitted to out-of-frame rearrangements, and the results were checked against IGoR. In a later analysis, TCR-TCR, TCR-HLA and TCR-CMV co-occurrence was scored with hypergeometric tests, and a repertoire-size bias correction was applied to TCR pairs. In a later analysis, false discovery rates were estimated by permuting HLA or CMV assignments 20 times. In a later analysis, co-occurring TCRs were grouped with DBSCAN, and TCRdist sequence similarity was added when clustering was performed within HLA-allele-positive subsets. Repertoires with fewer than 30,000 or more than 120,000 public chains were left out of co-occurrence clustering, as were a handful of repertoires with anomalous nucleotide sharing. In TCRdb, the immuneACCESS table is reduced to in-frame sequences with V and J assigned. These tables do not hold every clone; where another copy was compared, an unresolved V gene accounts for under half, and the others remain unexplained. Clone size and V and J calls were adopted from that table, with D and trimming inferred from the DNA. This sample has 150,000 or so clones in its table, and around 72% of those were observed once. 3.5% to 5% of the sample rests with the top ten.

The cohort was made up of roughly 670 healthy bone marrow donors. At the time of sampling, all cohort members were nominally healthy, though unrecorded immune exposures were likely present. The donor tested CMV seropositive and was one of the 289 seropositive cohort members. A peripheral blood sample was collected from each donor, and TCR beta sequencing was performed on peripheral blood mononuclear cells. Genomic DNA was extracted from the blood cell samples with the Qiagen DNeasy Blood Extraction Kit. The germline V gene encodes CDR1 SGHDN and CDR2 FVKESK. The CDR3 numbers 15 residues from cysteine through phenylalanine. The kept DNA is CDR3 alone, 45 bases in frame from the first base. The V and J ends are trimmed by 0 bases and 1 base, leaving 9 bases between them.

The TCR originated in a man younger than 35 in good health and CMV-seropositive. Recombination linked TRBV14 to TRBJ2-5; the D segment could be TRBD2, given 5 matching bases. The sample taken for sequencing was PBMCs. In nucleotide form, the sequence is TGTGCCAGCAGCCAAGACCGGGGTCTCCAAGAGACCCAGTACTTC. The translation is CASSQDRGLQETQYF.